This TCR beta chain was profiled in a study of T cell responses to AZD1222 COVID-19 vaccine. This CDR3 region has 12 residues. The ends were cut back, 3 bases at V and 3 bases at J, with 6 bases in the middle. CDR1 SGHRS and CDR2 YFSETQ come from the germline V gene. Profiled with immunoSEQ multiplex PCR; TCRdb holds only in-frame clones, not every one. The repertoire has around 130,000 clones, roughly 92% of them found once; the top ten carry 1.1%. The TCR originated in an adult who received the AZD1222 COVID-19 vaccine. The sample here was peripheral blood, taken 28 days after the second AZD1222 dose. The rearrangement uses TRBV5-1 and TRBJ1-2; possible D gene TRBD1, 5 bases. CDR3 protein: CASSWGDYGYTF. In nucleotides, the CDR3 is TGCGCCAGCAGCTGGGGGGACTATGGCTACACCTTC.